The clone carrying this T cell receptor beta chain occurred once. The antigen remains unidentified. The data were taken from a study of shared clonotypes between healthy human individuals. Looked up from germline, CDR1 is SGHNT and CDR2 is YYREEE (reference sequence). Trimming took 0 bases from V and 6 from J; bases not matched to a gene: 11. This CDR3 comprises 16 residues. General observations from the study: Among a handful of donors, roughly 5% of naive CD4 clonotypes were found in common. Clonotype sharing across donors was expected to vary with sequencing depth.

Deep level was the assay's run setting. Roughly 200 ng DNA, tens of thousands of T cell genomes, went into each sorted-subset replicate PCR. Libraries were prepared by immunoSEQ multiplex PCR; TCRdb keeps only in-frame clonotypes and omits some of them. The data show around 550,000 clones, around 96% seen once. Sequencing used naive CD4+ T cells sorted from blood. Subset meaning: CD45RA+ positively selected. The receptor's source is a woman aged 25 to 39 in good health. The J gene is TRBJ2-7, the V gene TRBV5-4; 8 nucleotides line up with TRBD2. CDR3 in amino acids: CASSLERETPSSEQYF. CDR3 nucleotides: TGTGCCAGCAGCTTGGAGCGGGAGACCCCTTCTAGCGAGCAGTACTTC.